One sample yielded the 21 T cell receptor beta chains listed below, sequenced in a study of PD-1 blockade in classical Hodgkin lymphoma. Assay: immunoSEQ multiplex PCR; the TCRdb copy retains only in-frame clones and omits some. The table includes some 5,400 clones, approximately 87% detected once. This sample's time point: newly diagnosed, previously untreated cHL patient sample. Thawed PBMCs supplied CD8+ T cells via magnetic negative selection. Sequences were obtained from CD8+ T cells from blood. The source is a human donor with classical Hodgkin lymphoma.

V and J are TRBV11-1 and TRBJ2-7; D is possibly TRBD1 (6 bases). V lost 2 bases and J 2 bases, leaving 10 bases between the germline ends. Germline V gene sequence: CDR1 SGHAT, CDR2 FQDESV (reference sequence). This CDR3 region has 14 residues. The CDR3 bases are TGTGCCAGCAGCTTAAGGGGGAAGCCCTACGAGCAGTACTTC. The encoded protein is CASSLRGKPYEQYF.

The count of this clone is one. The rearrangement links TRBV25-1 to TRBJ2-7; tentatively, D is TRBD1 (5 bases). The CDR3 sequence is 11 residues long. Trimming shortened V by 1 base and J by 10 bases, and 8 bases separated the two germline ends. Germline V CDR1 and CDR2: MGHDK, SYGVNS. CDR3 nucleotide sequence: TGTGCCAGCAGTGAATCAGGGCTCCAGTACTTC. Its protein product is CASSESGLQYF.

The CDR3 protein is CASSLYIGTGDPGELFF. As DNA, the CDR3 is TGTGCCAGCTCACTATATATCGGGACAGGGGACCCCGGGGAGCTGTTTTTT. This sequence joins TRBV18 and TRBJ2-2, with 10 bases lining up with TRBD1. The germline V gene encodes CDR1 KGHSH and CDR2 LQKENI. The V segment lost 4 bases and the J segment 6 bases; nucleotides outside the gene matches: 11. The CDR3 loop spans 17 amino acids.

The rearrangement links TRBV25-1 to TRBJ1-4; D is perhaps TRBD1 (5 bases). Trimming stripped 5 bases from V and 3 bases from J, with 13 bases between. This CDR3 is built from 15 residues. The germline gives CDR1 MGHDK, CDR2 SYGVNS. The CDR3 nucleotides read TGTGCCAGCAGTTCGGGAGGGGAAGCTAATGAAAAACTGTTTTTT. Amino acid sequence: CASSSGGEANEKLFF.

This chain uses TRBV6-4 with TRBJ2-1, with 7 nucleotides matching TRBD1. V lost 2 bases, J lost 5 bases, and 0 bases stayed unmatched. Germline lookup yields CDR1 MRHNA and CDR2 SNTAGT. The CDR3 is made up of 13 amino acids. The CDR3 protein is CASSDRGHNEQFF. CDR3 sequence (DNA): TGTGCCAGCAGTGACAGGGGGCACAATGAGCAGTTCTTC.

The chain is built from TRBV7-9 and TRBJ1-5; D is possibly TRBD1 (5 bases). Germline loops: CDR1 SEHNR, CDR2 FQNEAQ (reference sequence). The V and J ends lost 5 bases and 1 base respectively, with 12 bases between them. The CDR3 length is 15 residues. The CDR3 sequence: CASSRDFQSNQPQHF. The CDR3 DNA follows: TGTGCCAGCAGCCGGGACTTCCAAAGCAATCAGCCCCAGCATTTT.

J is TRBJ2-3 and V is TRBV25-1; 9 bases fit TRBD1. J lost 2 bases, V lost 5 bases, and 8 bases had no gene match. The germline V gene has CDR1 MGHDK and CDR2 SYGVNS. The CDR3 runs to 16 residues. CDR3 sequence: CASSPQGTGTTDTQYF. CDR3 in DNA: TGTGCCAGCAGTCCACAAGGGACAGGGACCACAGATACGCAGTATTTT.

CDR3 nucleotides: TGTGCCAGCAGCCCGACAGGGGGCGCGACAGATACGCAGTATTTT. Protein: CASSPTGGATDTQYF. The chain links TRBV6-5 to TRBJ2-3; 10 nucleotides align to TRBD1. The germline V gene has CDR1 MNHEY and CDR2 SVGAGI. The CDR3 runs 15 residues. V dropped 6 bases and J dropped 3; count of bases not matched to a gene: 6.

The sample holds one count of this clone. This chain uses TRBV5-4 with TRBJ2-5, with 11 bases lining up with TRBD1. The CDR3 length is 12 residues. The junction had 4 bases not matched to a gene; V was cut back by 10 bases and J by 5 bases. CDR1 and CDR2 from the germline V gene are SGHNT and YYREEE (reference sequence). The CDR3 loop reads CASGQGAETQYF. CDR3 DNA: TGTGCCTCCGGACAGGGGGCCGAGACCCAGTACTTC.

This chain connects TRBV7-9 to TRBJ1-1; D not resolved. V was shortened by 1 base and J by 1 base, with 7 bases between the two germline ends. Germline CDR1 reads SEHNR; CDR2 reads FQNEAQ (reference sequence). This CDR3 has 14 residues. This chain's CDR3 is CASSLGSENTEAFF. The DNA for the CDR3 is TGTGCCAGCAGCTTAGGGTCGGAGAACACTGAAGCTTTCTTT.

This chain connects TRBV10-3 to TRBJ1-1; D gene unclear. Trimming cost V 0 bases and J 3 bases, with 8 bases left between them. Germline V gives CDR1 ENHRY, CDR2 SYGVKD. The CDR3 is 14 amino acids. The CDR3 here is CAISESRRHTEAFF. The DNA for the CDR3 is TGTGCCATCAGTGAGTCAAGACGACACACTGAAGCTTTCTTT.

This clone was picked up one time. This rearrangement joins TRBV25-1 to TRBJ1-2; D gene uncertain. CDR1 and CDR2 from the germline V gene are MGHDK and SYGVNS. V lost 1 base to trimming and J lost 6 bases, with 15 bases between them. This CDR3 region has 15 residues. The CDR3 DNA follows: TGTGCCAGCAGTGAATCCGCGGCAATCCTAAATGGCTACACCTTC. Its protein is CASSESAAILNGYTF.

Only a few counts were recorded for this clone. V usage is TRBV6-1 and J usage is TRBJ1-1; 7 bases match TRBD1. The CDR3 totals 11 residues. The germline gives CDR1 MNHNS, CDR2 SASEGT. V shed 4 bases, J shed 10 bases, and the junction held 3 bases outside the gene matches. CDR3 loop: CASSGRQGAFF. In DNA, the CDR3 is TGTGCCAGCAGTGGGAGACAGGGAGCTTTCTTT.

The chain employs TRBV6-1 and TRBJ2-1, with 8 bases lining up with TRBD2. The V and J ends lost 2 bases and 5 bases, in that order; junction bases with no gene match: 5. Per germline, CDR1 MNHNS and CDR2 SASEGT. This CDR3 spans 15 amino acids. The CDR3 here is CASSELSGNHNEQFF. The CDR3 region has the DNA TGTGCCAGCAGTGAACTTAGCGGGAACCACAATGAGCAGTTCTTC.

The rearrangement uses TRBV28 and TRBJ2-7; 7 positions agree with TRBD2. The CDR3 spans 14 residues. Germline V lookup: CDR1 MDHEN, CDR2 SYDVKM. V shed 6 bases and J 0 bases; nucleotides not matched to a gene: 5. The CDR3 DNA reads as TGTGCCAGCAGACGAGCGGGACCCTCCTACGAGCAGTACTTC. Translating it yields CASRRAGPSYEQYF.

The chain has TRBV6-4 and TRBJ2-1, with 7 bases identical to TRBD2. Per the germline V gene, CDR1 is MRHNA and CDR2 is SNTAGT. Trimming at V came to 2 bases and at J to 3 bases, leaving 4 bases not matched to a gene. This CDR3 is built from 15 residues. The CDR3 is CASSDGAGDYNEQFF. The CDR3 coding sequence is TGTGCCAGCAGTGACGGCGCGGGAGACTACAATGAGCAGTTCTTC.

About this clone itself: Other DNA variants within this sample encode the same CDR3. The rearrangement uses TRBV6-4 and TRBJ2-1, with 9 positions matching TRBD2. The V segment lost 0 bases and the J segment 4 bases; nucleotides outside the gene matches: 1. CDR1 and CDR2 from the germline V gene are MRHNA and SNTAGT. This CDR3 has 15 amino acids. DNA of the CDR3: TGTGCCAGCAGTGACTCTAGCGGGAGTTACAATGAGCAGTTCTTC. It translates to CASSDSSGSYNEQFF.

The V and J genes are TRBV11-3 and TRBJ1-5, with D perhaps matching TRBD1 (6 bases). V dropped 5 bases and J dropped 0 bases, with 11 bases sitting between them. The CDR3 sequence is 15 residues long. The V gene's germline CDR1 is SGHNT and CDR2 YENEEA. CDR3 region: CASSQDRYSNQPQHF. CDR3 coding DNA: TGTGCCAGCAGCCAAGACAGGTATAGCAATCAGCCCCAGCATTTT.

The gene calls are TRBV25-1 and TRBJ2-1; D not resolved. CDR3 length: 12 residues. Germline CDR1 and CDR2: MGHDK and SYGVNS. The germline V and J ends were trimmed by 5 bases and 6 bases, with 8 bases remaining between them. CDR3: CASSKIVNEQFF. For the CDR3, the DNA is TGTGCCAGCAGTAAAATAGTCAATGAGCAGTTCTTC.

The rearrangement links TRBV6-6 to TRBJ1-2; D gene uncertain. Germline V gives CDR1 MNHNY, CDR2 SVGAGI (reference sequence). The length of the CDR3 is 13 residues. Trimming shortened V by 2 bases and J by 4 bases, and 8 bases separated the two germline ends. The CDR3 spells CASSYAYGYGYTF. DNA for the CDR3: TGTGCCAGCAGTTACGCATATGGCTATGGCTACACCTTC.

The chain joins TRBV4-2 to TRBJ2-7; 13 positions match TRBD2. The CDR3 consists of 17 residues. The V segment lost 0 bases and the J segment 4 bases; nucleotides outside the gene matches: 6. Germline V gene lookup returns CDR1 LGHNA and CDR2 YNFKEQ. The CDR3 bases are TGTGCCAGCAGCCAAGATCAAGGGACTAGCGGGATGTACGAGCAGTACTTC. This translates into CASSQDQGTSGMYEQYF.